Shown below are 17 T cell receptor beta chains from a single sample sequenced in a study of beta chain features in type 1 diabetes. The study's findings and limits: The study found moderately but significantly shorter TCRB CDR3s in all four CD4+ subsets of Type 1 diabetes patients.

All of the isolated RNA was reverse transcribed, so expressed TCRB transcripts were sequenced. The table came from immunoSEQ multiplex PCR; TCRdb's copy has only in-frame clones and leaves some out. The sample carries about 390,000 clones, around 10% recorded once. No antigen has been identified for these receptors. The sample comprised central memory CD4+ T cells from blood. These receptors were taken from a man under 40 with type 1 diabetes.

The rearrangement joins TRBV7-2 to TRBJ2-7; unclear D gene. The V end was cut by 3 bases, the J end by 5 bases, with 11 bases between. This CDR3 is built from 13 residues. Germline CDR1 reads SGHTA; CDR2 reads FQGNSA. The chain's CDR3 is CASSFGWFDEQYF. Here the CDR3 DNA reads TGTGCCAGCAGCTTTGGTTGGTTCGACGAGCAGTACTTC.

The V call is TRBV6-5, the J call TRBJ2-7, with TRBD1 matching over 7 bases. The CDR3 spans 13 residues. V shed 5 bases and J 6 bases; nucleotides not matched to a gene: 7. Looked up from germline, CDR1 is MNHEY and CDR2 is SVGAGI. The CDR3 here is CASSDKTGSEQYF. CDR3 DNA: TGTGCCAGCAGTGATAAGACAGGGAGCGAGCAGTACTTC.

There are a few counts of this clone. The chain couples TRBV7-9 to TRBJ1-1, with D possibly TRBD1 on 5 matching bases. V was cut by 5 bases and J by 5 bases, with 12 bases left in between. This CDR3 contains 13 residues. Germline values: CDR1 SEHNR, CDR2 FQNEAQ (reference sequence). The chain's CDR3 is CASSVQGGTEAFF. The CDR3 DNA reads as TGTGCCAGCAGCGTCCAGGGAGGGACTGAAGCTTTCTTT.

The genes are TRBV5-8 and TRBJ2-5; D is perhaps TRBD1 (5 bases). CDR3 length: 13 residues. Trimming pared 5 bases from V and 1 base from J, leaving 9 bases between. CDR1 and CDR2 (germline): SGHTS, YDEGEE. The CDR3 DNA is TGTGCCAGCAGGCCGACAGTCCAAGAGACCCAGTACTTC. Its protein is CASRPTVQETQYF.

There are many counts of this clone. The V and J genes are TRBV5-1 and TRBJ2-3, with D perhaps TRBD2 (6 bases). Trimming removed 6 bases from V and 4 bases from J, with 21 bases in between. There are 16 residues in the CDR3. The V gene's germline CDR1 is SGHRS and CDR2 YFSETQ. The CDR3 sequence is CASTYVGSGPADTQYF. CDR3 in DNA: TGCGCCAGCACCTATGTTGGGAGCGGGCCGGCAGATACGCAGTATTTT.

In this sample, this clone turned up many times. DNA for the CDR3: TGTGCCTGGAGACGGGACAGGGTATTTGGTGTGGGGCGCCAGTCTCGAGCTTTCTTT. It encodes CAWRRDRVFGVGRQSRAFF. This chain links TRBV30 with TRBJ1-1, with 9 bases fitting TRBD1. CDR1 and CDR2 (germline): GTSNPN, SVGIG (reference sequence). The trim removed 3 bases at V and 10 bases at J, leaving 27 bases unmatched. CDR3 size: 19 residues.

A few counts support this clone. The V and J genes are TRBV28 and TRBJ1-1, with TRBD1 identical over 7 bases. CDR1 is MDHEN, CDR2 SYDVKM, per germline. CDR3 length equals 15 residues. The V and J ends lost 6 bases and 4 bases, in that order; junction bases with no gene match: 11. CDR3 sequence reads: CASRDTRGLSTEAFF. As DNA, the CDR3 is TGTGCCAGCAGAGATACCAGGGGGTTAAGCACTGAAGCTTTCTTT.

This clone showed up just a few times. The gene calls are TRBV5-1 and TRBJ1-1; D is unresolved. Germline CDR1 is SGHRS and CDR2 is YFSETQ. The CDR3 covers 15 residues. The ends were cut back, 4 bases at V and 4 bases at J, with 17 bases in the middle. The CDR3 sequence is CASSPLAASGTEAFF. The CDR3 DNA sequence: TGCGCCAGCAGCCCTCTGGCGGCGTCGGGCACTGAAGCTTTCTTT.

The chain joins TRBV5-4 to TRBJ1-5; 7 bases line up with TRBD1. The trim removed 4 bases at V and 4 bases at J, leaving 5 bases unmatched. Germline V lookup: CDR1 SGHNT, CDR2 YYREEE (reference sequence). The CDR3 covers 14 residues. The chain's CDR3 is CASSHMGQNQPQHF. In nucleotides, the CDR3 is TGTGCCAGCAGCCATATGGGACAGAATCAGCCCCAGCATTTT. The full variable domain, its missing parts supplied by reference TRBV5-4 and TRBJ1-5, is ETGVTQSPTHLIKTRGQQVTLRCSSQSGHNTVSWYQQALGQGPQFIFQYYREEENGRGNFPPRFSGLQFPNYSSELNVNALELDDSALYLCASSHMGQNQPQHFGDGTRLSIL.

In this sample, this clone turned up many times. The chain combines TRBV11-3 with TRBJ2-1; 7 nucleotides agree with TRBD2. The germline CDR1 and CDR2 sequences are SGHNT and YENEEA. The CDR3 totals 15 residues. V was clipped by 1 base and J by 8 bases; unmatched bases: 8. For the CDR3, the DNA is TGTGCCAGCAGCTTAGGTACCATCCGGGGGGATGAGCAGTTCTTC. Amino acids: CASSLGTIRGDEQFF.

In its sample, this clone was seen a few times. This chain uses TRBV30 with TRBJ2-7; a weak D match, TRBD2 (5 bases). Germline assignment: CDR1 GTSNPN and CDR2 SVGIG (reference sequence). CDR3 length equals 16 residues. Trimming left V 0 bases short and J 3 bases short, with 18 bases between. This CDR3 reads CAWSVSTRGGGYEQYF. In DNA form, the CDR3 reads TGTGCCTGGAGTGTATCTACCCGGGGTGGTGGCTACGAGCAGTACTTC.

This chain uses TRBV5-1 with TRBJ2-2, with TRBD2 identical over 10 bases. Germline-derived CDR1 and CDR2 are SGHRS and YFSETQ. J was trimmed by 0 bases and V by 0 bases; bases with no gene match: 11. The CDR3 runs to 20 residues. The CDR3 DNA is TGCGCCAGCAGCTTGGGACGGCTAGCGGGAGAGTACTCGAACACCGGGGAGCTGTTTTTT. It codes for CASSLGRLAGEYSNTGELFF.

This clone came up a few times. The rearrangement links TRBV27 to TRBJ1-1; 9 bases map to TRBD1. J was trimmed by 0 bases and V by 4 bases; bases with no gene match: 3. From germline, CDR1 is MNHEY and CDR2 SMNVEV (reference sequence). The CDR3 contains 15 residues. Here the CDR3 DNA reads TGTGCCAGCAGTTCACAGGGGGCCATGAACACTGAAGCTTTCTTT. Its protein product is CASSSQGAMNTEAFF.

The rearrangement joins TRBV28 to TRBJ2-7; D gene ambiguous. The CDR3 is 13 amino acids. V lost 4 bases and J lost 6, with 13 bases in between. CDR1 and CDR2 (germline): MDHEN, SYDVKM. The CDR3 loop is CASSSPQRSEQYF. The CDR3 DNA follows: TGTGCCAGCAGTTCTCCCCAAAGGTCCGAGCAGTACTTC.

This clone was counted many times. This chain connects TRBV5-4 to TRBJ2-1, with D possibly called TRBD1 or TRBD2 (6 bases each). In germline, CDR1 is SGHNT, CDR2 YYREEE (reference sequence). V was trimmed by 4 bases and J by 10 bases, leaving 18 bases between them. The CDR3 length is 14 residues. CDR3 bases: TGTGCCAGCAGCCCCGGGGGCGGGGTCGAGGAGCAGTTCTTC. This sequence encodes CASSPGGGVEEQFF.

This clone was found a few times. The chain employs TRBV2 and TRBJ1-5; no clear D gene. The CDR3 runs 15 residues. The germline gives CDR1 SNHLY, CDR2 FYNNEI. V lost 7 bases and J lost 0, with 13 bases in between. CDR3: CASTERVTSNQPQHF. The CDR3 nucleotides are TGTGCCAGCACCGAGAGGGTTACTAGCAATCAGCCCCAGCATTTT.

This clone was counted a few times. The chain employs TRBV6-5 and TRBJ2-3; 11 nucleotides agree with TRBD2. Germline V gene lookup returns CDR1 MNHEY and CDR2 SVGAGI. This CDR3 is built from 14 residues. Losses at the gene ends were 10 bases for V and 6 bases for J; bases not matched to a gene: 9. The CDR3 loop is CATNILAGADTQYF. The CDR3 DNA sequence: TGTGCCACGAACATACTAGCGGGAGCTGATACGCAGTATTTT.